Presented here are 20 T cell receptor beta chains from one specimen sequenced in a study of OX40 agonist ivuxolimab in advanced cancers. The method was immunoSEQ multiplex PCR; TCRdb's version includes in-frame clones alone and lacks a portion of them. The sample has some 70,000 clones, 85% to 90% seen once. This specimen consisted of CD4+ or CD8+ T cells sorted from blood, obtained in a trial of the OX40 agonist ivuxolimab. These receptor sequences come from an adult with an advanced solid tumor such as melanoma, head and neck, liver or kidney cancer.

The sample holds a few counts of this clone. The J gene is TRBJ2-3, the V gene TRBV7-4, with 9 bases lining up with TRBD2. The CDR3 is 15 amino acids. CDR1 is SGHVT and CDR2 is SQSDAQ in the germline V gene. The V gene end was trimmed by 6 bases and the J gene end by 1 base; junction bases not matched to a gene: 5. Written as DNA, the CDR3 is TGTGCCAGCAGGTCTAGCGGGGCCCGCACAGATACGCAGTATTTT. Translated: CASRSSGARTDTQYF.

This clone was observed a handful of times. This rearrangement joins TRBV13 to TRBJ1-1, with 11 bases identical to TRBD1. Germline-derived CDR1 and CDR2 are PRHDT and FYEKMQ (reference sequence). The CDR3 length is 16 residues. V was pared by 5 bases and J by 1 base, with 6 bases of the junction left unmatched. CDR3 nucleotides: TGTGCCAGCAGCCGTTGGACAGGGGGCAGGAACACTGAAGCTTTCTTT. It encodes CASSRWTGGRNTEAFF.

The CDR3 nucleotides are TGTGCCAGCTCACCGGGGATAATGGGCAATCAGCCCCAGCATTTT. Protein sequence: CASSPGIMGNQPQHF. The chain employs TRBV18 and TRBJ1-5; D is undetermined. V was cut by 3 bases and J by 2 bases, with 11 bases left in between. Per the germline V gene, CDR1 is KGHSH and CDR2 is LQKENI. This CDR3 is built from 15 residues.

V and J are TRBV6-5 and TRBJ2-7; 7 nucleotides match TRBD2. The J segment lost 2 bases and the V segment lost 0 bases, leaving 4 bases of the junction unmatched. Germline V gene lookup returns CDR1 MNHEY and CDR2 SVGAGI. The CDR3 is made up of 15 amino acids. The CDR3 loop is CASSYSNRGAYEQYF. In nucleotides, the CDR3 is TGTGCCAGCAGTTACTCGAACCGGGGGGCCTACGAGCAGTACTTC.

CDR3 DNA sequence: TGCAGTGCTAGCGGATACAATGAGCAGTTCTTC. Translating gives CSASGYNEQFF. The chain employs TRBV20-1 and TRBJ2-1; no clear D gene. The CDR3 consists of 11 residues. Germline V lookup: CDR1 DFQATT, CDR2 SNEGSKA (reference sequence). V lost 3 bases to trimming and J lost 4 bases, with 4 bases between them.

This clone was seen only once. This chain connects TRBV5-5 to TRBJ2-1, with a weak D call TRBD1 (5 bases). Trimming took 4 bases from V and 5 from J, leaving 13 bases between them. The CDR3 runs to 14 residues. Germline-derived CDR1 and CDR2 are SGHKS and YYEKEE (reference sequence). In DNA form, the CDR3 reads TGTGCCAGCAGCGGGTTGGAAGGGGACAATGAGCAGTTCTTC. It specifies CASSGLEGDNEQFF.

Concerning this clone: A much bigger clone sits one base away, suggesting this may be a read error. This chain links TRBV11-3 with TRBJ2-7; 8 bases align to TRBD1. The CDR3 sequence is 14 residues long. Germline V gene lookup returns CDR1 SGHNT and CDR2 YENEEA. The CDR3 loop reads CAGSSWDRPYEQYF. The CDR3, as DNA: TGTGCCGGCAGCTCCTGGGACAGGCCCTACGAGCAGTACTTC.

This clone has a single count. The chain employs TRBV7-8 and TRBJ2-6; no clear D. Trimming took off 0 bases at V and 4 bases at J, with 4 bases between the two ends. In germline, CDR1 is SGHVS, CDR2 FQNEAQ. This CDR3 is built from 14 residues. CDR3 coding DNA: TGTGCCAGCAGCTTAGCTTCCGGGGCCAACGTCCTGACTTTC. It specifies CASSLASGANVLTF.

This clone has a single count. The V gene is TRBV19, the J gene TRBJ2-2; D remains unclear. Per germline, CDR1 LNHDA and CDR2 SQIVND (reference sequence). The V end was cut by 3 bases, the J end by 1 base, with 15 bases between. The CDR3 runs to 17 residues. CDR3 sequence reads: CASSIPARLGNTGELFF. In DNA form, the CDR3 reads TGTGCCAGTAGTATCCCGGCCCGATTGGGGAACACCGGGGAGCTGTTTTTT. Filled out from reference TRBV19 and TRBJ2-2, the complete variable domain reads DGGITQSPKYLFRKEGQNVTLSCEQNLNHDAMYWYRQDPGQGLRLIYYSQIVNDFQKGDIAEGYSVSREKKESFPLTVTSAQKNPTAFYLCASSIPARLGNTGELFFGEGSRLTVL.

The V and J genes are TRBV6-5 and TRBJ1-6; TRBD1 is a possible D gene (6 bases). Between the trimmed V and J ends, which lost 4 bases and 6 bases, there was a span of 13 bases. Germline CDR1 MNHEY, CDR2 SVGAGI. This CDR3 is built from 15 residues. CDR3 in amino acids: CASSFLGAVNSPLHF. The CDR3 bases are TGTGCCAGCAGTTTCTTGGGGGCAGTTAATTCACCCCTCCACTTT.

V usage is TRBV6-6 and J usage is TRBJ2-7; the match to TRBD1 covers 9 bases. The junction had 3 bases not matched to a gene; V was cut back by 0 bases and J by 3 bases. The V gene's germline CDR1 is MNHNY and CDR2 SVGAGI (reference sequence). The CDR3 runs 15 residues. The CDR3 here is CASSYSRTGDYEQYF. As DNA, the CDR3 is TGTGCCAGCAGTTACTCGCGGACAGGGGACTACGAGCAGTACTTC.

The genes are TRBV19 and TRBJ2-5; D may be TRBD1 or TRBD2 (5 bases each). Germline CDR1 reads LNHDA; CDR2 reads SQIVND (reference sequence). CDR3 length equals 14 residues. V lost 7 bases and J lost 3, with 15 bases in between. The CDR3 reads CASKGTLTEETQYF. The CDR3 DNA sequence: TGTGCCAGTAAGGGGACGCTAACCGAAGAGACCCAGTACTTC.

The rearrangement joins TRBV19 to TRBJ1-1; D unclear. Germline V CDR1 and CDR2: LNHDA, SQIVND (reference sequence). The CDR3 is made up of 14 amino acids. The V end was cut by 7 bases, the J end by 5 bases, with 17 bases between. The CDR3 nucleotides read TGTGCCAGTATTCCCGCCGACGGGAGTACTGAAGCTTTCTTT. It is translated as CASIPADGSTEAFF. Full variable domain (rest looked up from reference TRBV19 and TRBJ1-1): DGGITQSPKYLFRKEGQNVTLSCEQNLNHDAMYWYRQDPGQGLRLIYYSQIVNDFQKGDIAEGYSVSREKKESFPLTVTSAQKNPTAFYLCASIPADGSTEAFFGQGTRLTVV.

This clone was seen once. V is TRBV7-2 and J is TRBJ2-3; D not resolved. Trimming took 2 bases from V and 4 from J, leaving 16 bases between them. Germline V gene data show CDR1 as SGHTA and CDR2 as FQGNSA. This CDR3 comprises 16 residues. CDR3: CASSLSPGSAADTQYF. In nucleotides, the CDR3 is TGTGCCAGCAGCTTATCCCCCGGATCAGCCGCAGATACGCAGTATTTT.

This chain joins TRBV7-9 and TRBJ2-3; 9 bases fit TRBD2. The junction had 3 bases not matched to a gene; V was cut back by 1 base and J by 1 base. The CDR3 totals 16 residues. Germline CDR1 and CDR2: SEHNR and FQNEAQ (reference sequence). CDR3 protein: CASSLVAGARTDTQYF. In DNA form, the CDR3 reads TGTGCCAGCAGCTTAGTAGCGGGGGCCCGCACAGATACGCAGTATTTT.

This CDR3 reads CASSGVGAGNTIYF. In DNA, the CDR3 is TGTGCCAGCAGCGGGGTGGGGGCTGGAAACACCATATATTTT. The chain joins TRBV5-6 to TRBJ1-3, with D possibly matching TRBD1 (5 bases). The V gene lost 4 bases and the J gene lost 2 bases, with 10 bases spanning the gap. The CDR3 is 14 amino acids. The germline V gene has CDR1 SGHDT and CDR2 YYEEEE.

The chain has TRBV6-6 and TRBJ1-1, with 8 bases that match TRBD1. The CDR3 contains 14 residues. V trimming: 5 bases; J trimming: 6 bases; junction bases outside the gene matches: 8. Germline V gene sequence: CDR1 MNHNY, CDR2 SVGAGI (reference sequence). CDR3 region: CASSTRSGGSEAFF. The CDR3 DNA sequence: TGTGCCAGCAGTACTAGATCAGGGGGCTCTGAAGCTTTCTTT.

The V gene is TRBV9, the J gene TRBJ1-3; D remains ambiguous. There are 17 residues in the CDR3. V was trimmed by 0 bases and J by 0 bases, leaving 13 bases between them. The germline V gene has CDR1 SGDLS and CDR2 YYNGEE. CDR3 sequence reads: CASSVAYPGVSGNTIYF. CDR3 DNA sequence: TGTGCCAGCAGCGTAGCTTATCCAGGCGTCTCTGGAAACACCATATATTTT.

This clone came up a few times. V and J are TRBV18 and TRBJ1-6; TRBD1 matches 9 bases. Germline V lookup: CDR1 KGHSH, CDR2 LQKENI. V lost 3 bases, J lost 9 bases, and 9 bases stayed unmatched. The CDR3 totals 16 residues. The CDR3 region has the DNA TGTGCCAGCTCACCGCAACAGGGGGCATATCGTTCACCCCTCCACTTT. It encodes CASSPQQGAYRSPLHF.

The CDR3 loop reads CASSGQGRTEAFF. The CDR3 DNA reads as TGTGCCAGCAGCGGACAGGGAAGGACTGAAGCTTTCTTT. The rearrangement links TRBV14 to TRBJ1-1, with TRBD1 matching 8 bases. V gave up 5 bases and J gave up 5 bases; unmatched junction bases: 4. The CDR3 length is 13 residues. Germline V gene sequence: CDR1 SGHDN, CDR2 FVKESK.